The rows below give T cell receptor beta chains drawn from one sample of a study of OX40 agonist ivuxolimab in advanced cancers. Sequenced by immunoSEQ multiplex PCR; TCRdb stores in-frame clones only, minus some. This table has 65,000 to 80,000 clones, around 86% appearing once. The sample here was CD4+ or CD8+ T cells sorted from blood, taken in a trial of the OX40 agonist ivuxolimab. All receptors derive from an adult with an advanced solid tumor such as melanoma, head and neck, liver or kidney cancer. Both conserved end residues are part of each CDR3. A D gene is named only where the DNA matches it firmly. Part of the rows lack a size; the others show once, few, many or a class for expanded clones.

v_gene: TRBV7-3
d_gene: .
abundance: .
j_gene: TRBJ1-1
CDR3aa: CASSLQGGYTEAFF
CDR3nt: TGTGCCAGCAGCTTACAGGGAGGGTACACTGAAGCTTTCTTT

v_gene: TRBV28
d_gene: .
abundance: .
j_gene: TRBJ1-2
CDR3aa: CASSINYGYTF
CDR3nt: TGTGCCAGCTCTATCAACTATGGCTACACCTTC

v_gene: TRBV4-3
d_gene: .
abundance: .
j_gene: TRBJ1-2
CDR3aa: CASSPHLAVGGYTF
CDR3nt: TGCGCCAGCAGCCCCCACCTGGCGGTGGGGGGCTACACCTTC

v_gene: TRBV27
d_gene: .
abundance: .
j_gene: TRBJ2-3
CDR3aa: CASTINSGLHGTQYF
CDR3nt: TGTGCCAGCACTATAAACTCGGGACTTCACGGGACGCAGTATTTT

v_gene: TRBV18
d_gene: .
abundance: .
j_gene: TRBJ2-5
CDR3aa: CASSPPRFVETQYF
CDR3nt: TGTGCCAGCTCACCACCGAGGTTTGTCGAGACCCAGTACTTC

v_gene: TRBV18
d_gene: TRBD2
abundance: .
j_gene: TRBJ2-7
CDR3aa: CASSPQGLAGGKKTYEQYF
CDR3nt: TGTGCCAGCTCACCCCAGGGACTAGCGGGAGGTAAGAAGACCTACGAGCAGTACTTC

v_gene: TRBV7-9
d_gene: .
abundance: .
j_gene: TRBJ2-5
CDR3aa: CASSLVPGKETQYF
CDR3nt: TGTGCCAGCAGCTTAGTTCCAGGGAAAGAGACCCAGTACTTC

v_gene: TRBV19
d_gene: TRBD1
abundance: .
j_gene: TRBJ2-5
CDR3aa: CASSPWRDRVSETQYF
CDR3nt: TGTGCCAGTAGTCCCTGGAGGGACAGGGTGTCAGAGACCCAGTACTTC

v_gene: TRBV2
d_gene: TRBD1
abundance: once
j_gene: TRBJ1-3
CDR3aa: CASSEARAGGLNTIYF
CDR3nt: TGTGCCAGCAGTGAAGCGCGGGCAGGGGGCCTAAACACCATATATTTT

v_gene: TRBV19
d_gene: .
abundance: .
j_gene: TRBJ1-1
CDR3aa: CASSTTADTEAFF
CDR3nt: TGTGCCAGTAGTACGACAGCGGACACTGAAGCTTTCTTT

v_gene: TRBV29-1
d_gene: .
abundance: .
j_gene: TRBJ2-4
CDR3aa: CSVGRGDIQYF
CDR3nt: TGCAGCGTGGGGAGGGGGGACATTCAGTACTTC

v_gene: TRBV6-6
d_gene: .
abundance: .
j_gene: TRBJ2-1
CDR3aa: CASSPYGYEQFF
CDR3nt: TGTGCCAGCAGCCCTTATGGCTATGAGCAGTTCTTC

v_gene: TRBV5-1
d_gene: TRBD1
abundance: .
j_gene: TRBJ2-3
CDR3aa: CASSTGGQSTDTQYF
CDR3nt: TGCGCCAGCAGTACAGGGGGCCAAAGCACAGATACGCAGTATTTT

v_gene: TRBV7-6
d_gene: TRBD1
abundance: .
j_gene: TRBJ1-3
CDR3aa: CASSLGQGVANTIYF
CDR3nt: TGTGCCAGCAGCTTAGGACAGGGGGTTGCAAACACCATATATTTT